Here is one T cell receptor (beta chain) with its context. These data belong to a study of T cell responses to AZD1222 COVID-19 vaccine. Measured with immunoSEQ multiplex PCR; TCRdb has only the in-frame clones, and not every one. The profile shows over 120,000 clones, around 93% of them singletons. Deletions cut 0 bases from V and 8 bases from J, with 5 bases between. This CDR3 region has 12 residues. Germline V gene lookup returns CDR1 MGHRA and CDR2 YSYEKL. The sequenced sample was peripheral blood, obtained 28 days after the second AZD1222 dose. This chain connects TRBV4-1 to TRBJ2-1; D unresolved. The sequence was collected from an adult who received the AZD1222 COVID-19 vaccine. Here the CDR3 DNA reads TGCGCCAGCAGCCAAGAGCCCGATGAGCAGTTCTTC. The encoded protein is CASSQEPDEQFF.